This TCR beta chain was recorded in a study of T cell responses to AZD1222 COVID-19 vaccine (TCRdb year 2021). For context, the study as a whole: TCR sequencing covered 233 trial participants: 207 given two doses of AZD1222 and around 25 given two doses of MenACWY control vaccine. Trial participants were enrolled into age subgroups of 18-55, 56-69 and 70-plus years, which contained around 150, 29 and 61 TCR-sequenced participants, respectively. Overall study outcomes, separate from this receptor: The 56-69-year group was small, and its depth increase did not reach significance, likely because of low power. Reportedly, close to half of the unique spike-specific TCRs recognized epitopes lying outside the regions that are mutated in the B.1.351 and B.1.1.7 variants. Vaccine-associated CD4 TCRs spanned the whole spike protein, with dominant responses in regions 160-218 and 743-854. No day 14 peak-response samples were available, so repertoires were characterized only after the peak T cell response. Participants were mostly white British, with more females than males. The authors suggested clonal diversity may have been underestimated. Spike-specific TCR breadth and depth rose significantly after two AZD1222 doses compared with day 0 and with MenACWY recipients. Only 5 to 7 AZD1222 recipients were SARS-CoV-2 seropositive at baseline, limiting conclusions about previously exposed vaccinees.

The CDR3 regions of human TCRbeta chains were analyzed by immunosequencing. The published analysis was carried out like this. TCRs in the repertoires were compared against a reference library of SARS-CoV-2-specific TCRs that had been generated with the MIRA antigen-specificity platform. Breadth was defined as the fraction of unique TCRs that were SARS-CoV-2-associated. Depth was defined as the fraction of total T cells that were SARS-CoV-2-associated. Using the MIRA data, each spike-specific TCR was mapped to the spike region that the TCR reacts to and placed in a CD4 or CD8 class. Log10-transformed breadth and depth values were compared by one-way ANOVA with Sidak's multiple comparisons tests. As stored in TCRdb, this immuneACCESS dataset retains in-frame rearrangements with V and J assigned. A fraction of the clones does not appear; measured against another copy, unresolved V genes explain less than half of the discrepancy, and the remainder lacks a known reason. V, J and clone size are taken as reported in that table, and D and trimming were inferred from the DNA itself. This sample has 60,000 to 90,000 clones in its table, and 65% to 80% of those were observed once. The biggest ten clones account for 25% to 30% of the sample.

The sample's time point, from its label and the paper: about 28 days (+/-7) after the second vaccine dose. The treatment or condition label, as the study defines it: meningococcal conjugate vaccine given as trial control. The vaccinee samples were drawn from two UK trials, COV001 and COV002, one of which was a single-blind randomized controlled phase 2/3 trial testing AZD1222 (ChAdOx1 nCoV-19) in healthy adults. Trial participant PBMC samples were collected at day 0 and day 28 after the second dose for TCRbeta chain sequencing. Many counts were recorded for this clone. What this receptor recognizes is not known. The input lacks base qualities; no much larger clone sits a single base away. The germline V gene supplies CDR1 MDHEN and CDR2 SYDVKM. Reading from cysteine to phenylalanine, the CDR3 counts 12 amino acids. The sequence is cut down to CDR3 DNA, 36 bases in frame from base 1. Unmatched junction bases come to 2, with V trimmed by 6 bases and J by 7 bases.

The sample was peripheral blood, taken 28 days after the second dose of the MenACWY control vaccine. The TCR comes from an adult who received the MenACWY meningococcal vaccine as a control. Recombination connected TRBV28 to TRBJ1-5; 8 central nucleotides agree with TRBD1. Here the CDR3 is given as CASRPGGQPQHF. The DNA reads TGTGCCAGCAGGCCAGGGGGCCAGCCCCAGCATTTT.